These 6 T cell receptor beta chains were sequenced from one sample in a study of OX40 agonist ivuxolimab in advanced cancers. Profiling relied on immunoSEQ multiplex PCR, and the TCRdb table lists in-frame clones only, not all of them. The sample shows tens of thousands of clones, under 80% of them seen only once. Sequenced material: CD4+ or CD8+ T cells sorted from blood, taken in a trial of the OX40 agonist ivuxolimab. The receptors derive from an adult with an advanced solid tumor such as melanoma, head and neck, liver or kidney cancer.

The chain employs TRBV5-5 and TRBJ2-7, with D possibly TRBD1 on 5 matching bases. This CDR3 is built from 13 residues. V was pared by 4 bases and J by 2 bases, with 10 bases between. The germline gives CDR1 SGHKS, CDR2 YYEKEE (reference sequence). The CDR3 DNA is TGTGCCAGCAGCCCGGACACAACCTACGAGCAGTACTTC. This codes for CASSPDTTYEQYF.

The chain employs TRBV5-6 and TRBJ2-3; a weak D match, TRBD2 (6 bases). This CDR3 comprises 12 residues. Germline loops: CDR1 SGHDT, CDR2 YYEEEE. V was shortened by 9 bases and J by 7 bases, with 15 bases between the two germline ends. CDR3: CATPERVNTQYF. For the CDR3, the DNA is TGTGCCACCCCTGAGCGGGTGAATACGCAGTATTTT.

V gene TRBV29-1 combines with J gene TRBJ1-1, with D possibly being TRBD1 (5 bases). CDR1 is SQVTM, CDR2 ANQGSEA, per germline. The CDR3 is made up of 14 amino acids. Trimming pared 4 bases from V and 3 bases from J, leaving 15 bases between. CDR3 in amino acids: CSVAIKLGDTEAFF. CDR3 in DNA: TGCAGCGTTGCCATCAAGTTGGGGGACACTGAAGCTTTCTTT.

This chain links TRBV9 with TRBJ1-4, with D perhaps TRBD1 (5 bases). The CDR3 extends over 15 amino acids. Germline values: CDR1 SGDLS, CDR2 YYNGEE. The V end lost 0 bases, the J end lost 8 bases, and 14 bases lay between the germline ends. The CDR3: CASSVEGTSVEKLFF. As DNA, the CDR3 is TGTGCCAGCAGCGTAGAAGGGACGTCCGTGGAAAAACTGTTTTTT.

In DNA, the CDR3 is TGTGCCAGCAGCTTAGAGGGGAGCTCCTACAATGAGCAGTTCTTC. Residues: CASSLEGSSYNEQFF. The chain is built from TRBV7-8 and TRBJ2-1; D assignment may be TRBD1 or TRBD2 (5 bases each). V shed 1 base and J shed 0 bases, with 7 bases lying between them. This CDR3 has 15 amino acids. Germline lookup yields CDR1 SGHVS and CDR2 FQNEAQ. Full variable domain (remainder filled in from reference TRBV7-8 and TRBJ2-1): GAGVSQSPRYKVAKRGQDVALRCDPISGHVSLFWYQQALGQGPEFLTYFQNEAQLDKSGLPSDRFFAERPEGSVSTLKIQRTQQEDSAVYLCASSLEGSSYNEQFFGPGTRLTVL.

The chain employs TRBV6-1 and TRBJ2-7; tentative D call: TRBD2 (5 bases). Trimming left V 7 bases short and J 3 bases short, with 16 bases between. Germline V gene data show CDR1 as MNHNS and CDR2 as SASEGT. This CDR3 has 14 amino acids. CDR3: CASTFRGTYYEQYF. The CDR3 coding sequence is TGTGCCAGCACCTTCCGGGGTACCTACTACGAGCAGTACTTC.